The 14 T cell receptor beta chains in this list originate from one sample, sequenced in a study of blood T cell repertoires in COVID-19. The data were produced by immunoSEQ multiplex PCR, yet TCRdb's version contains in-frame clones alone and is incomplete. Of 200,000 to 250,000 clones listed, about nine tenths are singletons. The sequenced material came from peripheral blood. Receptors originate from a man under 40 who had recovered from COVID-19.

The chain is built from TRBV6-5 and TRBJ2-7, with 12 bases identical to TRBD1. This CDR3 has 15 amino acids. Trimming at V came to 7 bases and at J to 6 bases, leaving 10 bases not matched to a gene. CDR1 is MNHEY, CDR2 SVGAGI, per germline. The CDR3 is CASTTRGQGASEQYF. The CDR3 DNA reads as TGTGCCAGCACCACCAGGGGACAGGGGGCGAGCGAGCAGTACTTC.

This clone was observed a single time. This chain connects TRBV12-5 to TRBJ1-4, with 8 bases aligning to TRBD1. Germline-derived CDR1 and CDR2 are LGHNT and FRNRAP. The CDR3 contains 15 residues. Trimming at V came to 5 bases and at J to 4 bases, leaving 6 bases not matched to a gene. The chain's CDR3 is CASGPPTGGNEKLFF. CDR3 DNA sequence: TGTGCTAGTGGTCCCCCCACAGGGGGTAATGAAAAACTGTTTTTT.

This chain connects TRBV6-4 to TRBJ2-7; 10 bases agree with TRBD2. The CDR3 runs to 15 residues. V lost 5 bases and J lost 6; bases outside the gene matches: 10. Germline assignment: CDR1 MRHNA and CDR2 SNTAGT. The CDR3 is CASSPNDASGSEQYF. For the CDR3, the DNA is TGTGCCAGCAGTCCTAACGATGCTAGCGGGAGCGAGCAGTACTTC.

This chain joins TRBV19 and TRBJ1-2, with TRBD1 identical over 8 bases. This CDR3 is 11 amino acids long. V lost 6 bases to trimming and J lost 7 bases; unmatched junction nucleotides: 1. Germline assignment: CDR1 LNHDA and CDR2 SQIVND (reference sequence). CDR3 nucleotides: TGTGCCAGTAGCGACAGGGGTGGCTACACCTTC. Encoded protein: CASSDRGGYTF.

The chain combines TRBV5-4 with TRBJ2-5; 8 bases align to TRBD2. Germline CDR1 and CDR2: SGHNT and YYREEE (reference sequence). V lost 0 bases, J lost 2 bases, and 6 bases stayed unmatched. This CDR3 is built from 16 residues. As DNA, the CDR3 is TGTGCCAGCAGCTTGGGAGCGGGGGAGTCTCAAGAGACCCAGTACTTC. Residues: CASSLGAGESQETQYF.

A few counts support this clone. The chain has TRBV2 and TRBJ1-5; a possible D gene is TRBD1 (6 bases). The CDR3 spans 16 residues. Germline assignment: CDR1 SNHLY and CDR2 FYNNEI. With 5 bases removed from V and 3 bases from J, the gap between germline ends came to 17 bases. The DNA of the CDR3 is TGTGCCAGCAGTCAAGGGGCGGGGGCCCTCAATCAGCCCCAGCATTTT. It specifies CASSQGAGALNQPQHF.

V and J are TRBV5-8 and TRBJ2-5, with 9 bases lining up with TRBD1. The ends lost 4 bases at V and 3 bases at J; junction bases unmatched: 7. CDR1 and CDR2 from the germline V gene are SGHTS and YDEGEE. The CDR3 extends over 15 amino acids. The CDR3 nucleotides are TGTGCCAGCAGCCCCGGACAGGGGCCCGAAGAGACCCAGTACTTC. Its protein product is CASSPGQGPEETQYF.

The rearrangement joins TRBV13 to TRBJ1-3; possible D gene TRBD1, 6 bases. Germline V lookup: CDR1 PRHDT, CDR2 FYEKMQ (reference sequence). CDR3 length equals 14 residues. V dropped 4 bases and J dropped 2 bases, with 9 bases sitting between them. CDR3 sequence reads: CASSSGGPGNTIYF. For the CDR3, the DNA is TGTGCCAGCAGCTCGGGGGGCCCTGGAAACACCATATATTTT.

CDR3 protein: CASSPHLDRYLEKLFF. DNA for the CDR3: TGTGCCAGCAGCCCCCATCTAGACAGGTACCTTGAAAAACTGTTTTTT. The chain is built from TRBV9 and TRBJ1-4, with D possibly TRBD1 on 6 matching bases. V dropped 4 bases and J dropped 7 bases, with 20 bases sitting between them. CDR1 and CDR2 from the germline V gene are SGDLS and YYNGEE. The CDR3 length is 16 residues.

CDR3 loop: CASSYRGGRAFF. Here the CDR3 DNA reads TGTGCCAGCAGTTACCGGGGGGGCAGAGCTTTCTTT. This chain uses TRBV6-5 with TRBJ1-1; D is perhaps TRBD1 (6 bases). Germline V lookup: CDR1 MNHEY, CDR2 SVGAGI. There are 12 residues in the CDR3. Trimming shortened V by 2 bases and J by 10 bases, and 11 bases separated the two germline ends.

The gene calls are TRBV29-1 and TRBJ1-2, with 7 bases aligning to TRBD1. CDR3 length: 13 residues. Germline CDR1 and CDR2: SQVTM and ANQGSEA. V was pared by 2 bases and J by 6 bases, with 6 bases of the junction left unmatched. The CDR3 coding sequence is TGCAGCGTTGAATATAGGGGGCAGGATGGCTACACCTTC. This translates into CSVEYRGQDGYTF.

V gene TRBV4-2 combines with J gene TRBJ1-6; D ambiguous. Germline loops: CDR1 LGHNA, CDR2 YNFKEQ. V gave up 1 base and J gave up 12 bases, with 7 bases separating them. The CDR3 is 12 amino acids. The CDR3 nucleotides are TGTGCCAGCAGCCAAGTGGGCCAACCCCTCCACTTT. As protein: CASSQVGQPLHF.

The V call is TRBV9, the J call TRBJ2-7; TRBD1 agrees at 8 bases. The V gene's germline CDR1 is SGDLS and CDR2 YYNGEE. CDR3 size: 15 residues. The V gene end was trimmed by 3 bases and the J gene end by 2 bases; junction bases not matched to a gene: 7. CDR3 nucleotide sequence: TGTGCCAGCAGCGGAGTGGAGACAGGGGCCTACGAGCAGTACTTC. Encoded protein: CASSGVETGAYEQYF.

V usage is TRBV7-9 and J usage is TRBJ1-5; the match to TRBD1 covers 9 bases. Germline lookup yields CDR1 SEHNR and CDR2 FQNEAQ (reference sequence). The CDR3 sequence is 14 residues long. Germline trimming cut 5 bases from V and 5 bases from J; bases unmatched to any gene: 4. The DNA of the CDR3 is TGTGCCAGCAGCCTCACAGGGGGCGATCAGCCCCAGCATTTT. Its protein is CASSLTGGDQPQHF.